Shown below are 8 T cell receptor beta chains from a single sample sequenced in a study of shared clonotypes between healthy human individuals. Assay: immunoSEQ multiplex PCR; the TCRdb copy retains only in-frame clones and omits some. The sample comprises approximately 980,000 clones, over 75% of which are singletons, and over 1.3% rests with the top ten. The sequenced material came from memory CD4+ T cells sorted from blood. Specified subset: CD45RA-negative fraction. The receptors come from a man between 18 and 35 years old in good health.

The chain joins TRBV30 to TRBJ2-1, with D perhaps TRBD2 (6 bases). Looked up from germline, CDR1 is GTSNPN and CDR2 is SVGIG (reference sequence). Trimming shortened V by 4 bases and J by 0 bases, and 10 bases separated the two germline ends. The CDR3 is made up of 14 amino acids. The CDR3 is CAWTRESSYNEQFF. The CDR3 DNA follows: TGTGCCTGGACGCGGGAAAGCTCCTACAATGAGCAGTTCTTC. Using reference TRBV30 and TRBJ2-1 for the parts outside the CDR3, the full variable domain is SQTIHQWPATLVQPVGSPLSLECTVEGTSNPNLYWYRQAAGRGLQLLFYSVGIGQISSEVPQNLSASRPQDRQFILSSKKLLLSDSGFYLCAWTRESSYNEQFFGPGTRLTVL.

The CDR3 DNA sequence: TGTGCCAGCCTCCGGACAGGGCCGGGCACCGGGGAGCTGTTTTTT. Translated: CASLRTGPGTGELFF. The chain has TRBV2 and TRBJ2-2; 8 nucleotides align to TRBD1. J gave up 4 bases and V 8 bases, and 9 bases lay outside the gene matches. This CDR3 is 15 amino acids long. Germline CDR1 and CDR2: SNHLY and FYNNEI.

The rearrangement links TRBV7-6 to TRBJ2-3; 10 nucleotides line up with TRBD2. The CDR3 runs 17 residues. CDR1 and CDR2 from the germline V gene are SGHVS and FNYEAQ. With 4 bases clipped from V and 5 bases from J, the junction kept 12 bases outside the gene matches. CDR3 sequence (DNA): TGTGCCAGCAGCTCCGGACTAGCGGCCTACAGCGGAGATACGCAGTATTTT. Its translation: CASSSGLAAYSGDTQYF.

The chain combines TRBV28 with TRBJ1-2, with D possibly matching TRBD1 (5 bases). Trimming shortened V by 4 bases and J by 1 base, and 13 bases separated the two germline ends. The CDR3 is 15 residues long. From germline, CDR1 is MDHEN and CDR2 SYDVKM. CDR3 region: CASSSTQDSNYGYTF. The CDR3, as DNA: TGTGCCAGCAGTTCAACCCAAGACAGTAACTATGGCTACACCTTC.

In its sample, this clone was seen a few times. The chain employs TRBV30 and TRBJ1-5; 7 nucleotides align to TRBD1. V lost 2 bases, J lost 7 bases, and 11 bases stayed unmatched. Germline V gene lookup returns CDR1 GTSNPN and CDR2 SVGIG (reference sequence). CDR3 length: 15 residues. CDR3 DNA: TGTGCCTGGAGTCAGCCAAGGGGGCAGGTGCAGCCCCAGCATTTT. It codes for CAWSQPRGQVQPQHF.

J is TRBJ2-4 and V is TRBV5-6; TRBD2 agrees at 10 bases. V shed 7 bases, J shed 1 base, and the junction held 14 bases outside the gene matches. Germline V gene sequence: CDR1 SGHDT, CDR2 YYEEEE. The CDR3 is 18 residues long. CDR3 residues: CASPRWEREGWAKNIQYF. The CDR3 region has the DNA TGTGCCAGCCCAAGATGGGAGCGGGAGGGCTGGGCCAAAAACATTCAGTACTTC.

The V and J genes are TRBV5-6 and TRBJ1-5; no clear D gene. The CDR3 covers 13 residues. Trimming cost V 0 bases and J 9 bases, with 10 bases left between them. Germline V gene lookup returns CDR1 SGHDT and CDR2 YYEEEE. CDR3 amino acids: CASSLEGAGPQHF. CDR3 nucleotide sequence: TGTGCCAGCAGCTTGGAGGGTGCAGGGCCCCAGCATTTT.

The V and J genes are TRBV28 and TRBJ1-6, with 8 nucleotides matching TRBD1. CDR3 size: 15 residues. V gave up 4 bases and J gave up 7 bases; unmatched junction bases: 6. From germline, CDR1 is MDHEN and CDR2 SYDVKM. CDR3 bases: TGTGCCAGCAGTTCCCCGACAGGGGAGAATTCACCCCTCCACTTT. Protein sequence: CASSSPTGENSPLHF. The whole variable domain, filled in from reference TRBV28 and TRBJ1-6, reads DVKVTQSSRYLVKRTGEKVFLECVQDMDHENMFWYRQDPGLGLRLIYFSYDVKMKEKGDIPEGYSVSREKKERFSLILESASTNQTSMYLCASSSPTGENSPLHFGNGTRLTVT.